This TCR beta chain was identified in a study of T cells in Graves' hyperthyroidism and ophthalmopathy. RNA transcripts gave rise to amplified TCR beta CDR3 regions. HTBI primers were employed in a first-round RT-PCR of the TCR CDR3. TCRdb analysed the multiplex PCR reads with MiXCR anew, one entry per CDR3 protein. In the table there are 350,000 to 400,000 distinct CDR3 sequences, over 15% of which are singletons. V lost 4 bases and J lost 5, with 6 bases in between. This CDR3 is built from 12 residues. This receptor was taken from a woman in her late teens or twenties with Graves' hyperthyroidism. Specimen: blood. The chain employs TRBV12-3 or TRBV12-4 and TRBJ1-5; no definite D call. CDR3 coding DNA: TGTGCCAGCAGTTCCCTCTATCAGCCCCAGCATTTT. Its protein is CASSSLYQPQHF.